Below, 27 T cell receptor beta chains from the same sample are listed, as sequenced in a study of cytomegalovirus exposure and HLA in healthy donors. The PCR used 60 Vbeta and 13 Jbeta primers. Here immunoSEQ multiplex PCR was the method, and the copy in TCRdb shows in-frame clones only, minus some. This sample has around 180,000 clones, with roughly 81% found just once. The specimen sequenced was PBMCs. These receptors came from a girl aged 5 to 17 in good health and CMV-seropositive.

This clone has just one count. This rearrangement joins TRBV20-1 to TRBJ1-1, with D unclear. V was cut by 6 bases and J by 3 bases, with 8 bases left in between. The CDR3 is 11 amino acids. Germline CDR1 reads DFQATT; CDR2 reads SNEGSKA (reference sequence). CDR3 amino acids: CSAEADTEAFF. CDR3 nucleotide sequence: TGCAGTGCGGAGGCGGACACTGAAGCTTTCTTT.

The chain carries TRBV28 and TRBJ1-2, with D maybe TRBD1 (5 bases). Germline assignment: CDR1 MDHEN and CDR2 SYDVKM. This CDR3 is 15 amino acids long. V lost 6 bases, J lost 1 base, and 15 bases lay in between. CDR3 amino acids: CASSPGGVLNYGYTF. The CDR3 bases are TGTGCCAGCAGCCCCGGGGGGGTCCTTAACTATGGCTACACCTTC.

The chain joins TRBV30 to TRBJ1-5, with 12 bases that match TRBD1. Trimming removed 5 bases from V and 7 bases from J; junction bases left unmatched: 6. The germline V gene has CDR1 GTSNPN and CDR2 SVGIG (reference sequence). CDR3 length equals 14 residues. The DNA of the CDR3 is TGTGCCTGGGGGACAGGGGGCCGAGGACAGCCCCAGCATTTT. It codes for CAWGTGGRGQPQHF.

This chain uses TRBV6-5 with TRBJ2-1; D is possibly TRBD2 (6 bases). Germline lookup yields CDR1 MNHEY and CDR2 SVGAGI. CDR3 size: 15 residues. V lost 6 bases to trimming and J lost 4 bases, with 16 bases between them. The CDR3 is CASSPRDSRYNEQFF. CDR3 bases: TGTGCCAGCAGCCCCCGGGACTCCCGATACAATGAGCAGTTCTTC.

The chain uses TRBV7-3 and TRBJ2-5, with 13 nucleotides matching TRBD2. The CDR3 consists of 16 residues. CDR1 and CDR2 (germline): SGHTA, FQGTGA. V gave up 2 bases and J gave up 6 bases; unmatched junction bases: 6. The CDR3 region is CASSLGGTSGDQTQYF. The DNA for the CDR3 is TGTGCCAGCAGCTTAGGCGGGACTAGCGGGGATCAGACCCAGTACTTC.

This clone was seen more than once but under ten times. The chain has TRBV6-6 and TRBJ2-2; TRBD2 might be the D (5 bases). The CDR3 runs to 14 residues. V gave up 0 bases and J gave up 5 bases, with 7 bases separating them. Germline V gene lookup returns CDR1 MNHNY and CDR2 SVGAGI (reference sequence). The CDR3 DNA reads as TGTGCCAGCAGTTACTCGACTAAGACCGGGGAGCTGTTTTTT. Translation: CASSYSTKTGELFF.

The CDR3 loop is CASSPRDREAGELFF. CDR3 in DNA: TGTGCCAGCAGCCCCCGGGACAGGGAGGCCGGGGAGCTGTTTTTT. The chain recombines TRBV7-9 with TRBJ2-2, with TRBD1 matching 9 bases. The CDR3 loop spans 15 amino acids. Germline CDR1 and CDR2: SEHNR and FQNEAQ (reference sequence). Germline trimming cut 5 bases from V and 6 bases from J; bases unmatched to any gene: 7.

This clone occurred a few times. The V gene is TRBV2, the J gene TRBJ1-3; D is unclear. Germline CDR1 and CDR2: SNHLY and FYNNEI. The V end lost 8 bases, the J end lost 0 bases, and 11 bases lay between the germline ends. The CDR3 has 14 amino acids. The CDR3 sequence: CASGGFSSGNTIYF. Written as DNA, the CDR3 is TGTGCCAGCGGCGGTTTCAGCTCTGGAAACACCATATATTTT. The variable domain in full, completed from reference TRBV2 and TRBJ1-3, reads EPEVTQTPSHQVTQMGQEVILRCVPISNHLYFYWYRQILGQKVEFLVSFYNNEISEKSEIFDDQFSVERPDGSNFTLKIRSTKLEDSAMYFCASGGFSSGNTIYFGEGSWLTVV.

This sequence joins TRBV30 and TRBJ2-2; 7 bases are a match to TRBD1. This CDR3 contains 14 residues. Germline trimming cut 6 bases from V and 6 bases from J; bases unmatched to any gene: 10. Germline V gene sequence: CDR1 GTSNPN, CDR2 SVGIG (reference sequence). The CDR3 DNA is TGTGCCTGCCCTGACAGGGAATTCTCCGGGGAGCTGTTTTTT. Translating gives CACPDREFSGELFF.

The chain combines TRBV29-1 with TRBJ2-1, with D perhaps TRBD1 (5 bases). The CDR3 length is 12 residues. The germline gives CDR1 SQVTM, CDR2 ANQGSEA. V was clipped by 5 bases and J by 8 bases, with 13 bases between them. The CDR3 spells CSVIQGADEQFF. Written as DNA, the CDR3 is TGCAGCGTTATTCAGGGTGCCGATGAGCAGTTCTTC.

The V gene is TRBV7-6, the J gene TRBJ1-1; D remains ambiguous. The CDR3 has 13 amino acids. Between the trimmed V and J ends, which lost 1 base and 6 bases, there was a span of 9 bases. Germline V CDR1 and CDR2: SGHVS, FNYEAQ. The CDR3 region has the DNA TGTGCCAGCAGCTTAGATCCCTCTCCTGAAGCTTTCTTT. It yields the protein CASSLDPSPEAFF. Full variable domain (outside the CDR3, taken from reference TRBV7-6 and TRBJ1-1): GAGVSQSPRYKVTKRGQDVALRCDPISGHVSLYWYRQALGQGPEFLTYFNYEAQQDKSGLPNDRFSAERPEGSISTLTIQRTEQRDSAMYRCASSLDPSPEAFFGQGTRLTVV.

The V and J genes are TRBV4-2 and TRBJ2-3; TRBD2 aligns across 8 bases. The CDR3 has 16 residues. The germline CDR1 and CDR2 sequences are LGHNA and YNFKEQ. The J segment lost 3 bases and the V segment lost 0 bases, leaving 5 bases of the junction unmatched. The CDR3 DNA reads as TGTGCCAGCAGCCAAGATACGGGGGGGCGGACAGATACGCAGTATTTT. Its protein product is CASSQDTGGRTDTQYF.

V and J are TRBV7-6 and TRBJ2-5; the match to TRBD2 covers 15 bases. The closer fit of TRBJ2-7 to the DNA end suggests the J call may be wrong. Per the germline V gene, CDR1 is SGHVS and CDR2 is FNYEAQ. The CDR3 contains 20 residues. The CDR3 coding sequence is TGTGCCAGCAGCTTCCGGAAACCCGGGACTAGCGGGGGGCTCTCCTACGAGCAGTACTTC. Translating gives CASSFRKPGTSGGLSYEQYF.

A single count supports this clone. The rearrangement links TRBV6-4 to TRBJ2-2; TRBD1 aligns across 10 bases. Germline lookup yields CDR1 MRHNA and CDR2 SNTAGT. The CDR3 has 15 residues. J gave up 6 bases and V 6 bases, and 7 bases lay outside the gene matches. The CDR3 loop reads CASSVGQGFAGELFF. As DNA, the CDR3 is TGTGCCAGCAGCGTGGGACAGGGGTTCGCCGGGGAGCTGTTTTTT.

V is TRBV19 and J is TRBJ2-7; TRBD2 might be the D (6 bases). Germline loops: CDR1 LNHDA, CDR2 SQIVND (reference sequence). The CDR3 is 11 residues long. V lost 9 bases and J 5 bases, leaving 11 bases between the germline ends. The CDR3 coding sequence is TGTGCCAGCTCCCCGGGGGACGAGCAGTACTTC. Its translation: CASSPGDEQYF.

The V gene is TRBV10-1, the J gene TRBJ1-1; D may be TRBD1 (6 bases). This CDR3 has 13 amino acids. V was shortened by 7 bases and J by 4 bases, with 13 bases between the two germline ends. Germline V gives CDR1 WNHNN, CDR2 SYGVQD (reference sequence). The CDR3: CASNRADGTEAFF. CDR3 nucleotides: TGCGCCAGCAACAGGGCCGACGGCACTGAAGCTTTCTTT.

The genes are TRBV18 and TRBJ2-5; D not certain. V was clipped by 8 bases and J by 2 bases, with 3 bases between them. Germline V lookup: CDR1 KGHSH, CDR2 LQKENI. The CDR3 is made up of 10 amino acids. The CDR3 DNA reads as TGTGCCAGCCGTCAAGAGACCCAGTACTTC. Its protein is CASRQETQYF.

The V call is TRBV18, the J call TRBJ1-1, with a possible D match to TRBD1 (6 bases). CDR3 size: 17 residues. CDR1 is KGHSH, CDR2 LQKENI, per germline. Between the trimmed V and J ends, which lost 2 bases and 4 bases, there was a span of 20 bases. CDR3 bases: TGTGCCAGCTCACCATCTGGGGGCCTGGAACTCCTCACTGAAGCTTTCTTT. Translated, it gives CASSPSGGLELLTEAFF.

The V call is TRBV19, the J call TRBJ1-5, with D perhaps matching TRBD1 (5 bases). The CDR3 is made up of 15 amino acids. V gave up 0 bases and J gave up 6 bases, with 12 bases separating them. CDR1 LNHDA and CDR2 SQIVND come from the germline V gene (reference sequence). The CDR3 bases are TGTGCCAGTAGTATAGATGGGCAGGGCTCTCAGCCCCAGCATTTT. Encoded protein: CASSIDGQGSQPQHF. The full variable domain, rest sourced from reference TRBV19 and TRBJ1-5, is DGGITQSPKYLFRKEGQNVTLSCEQNLNHDAMYWYRQDPGQGLRLIYYSQIVNDFQKGDIAEGYSVSREKKESFPLTVTSAQKNPTAFYLCASSIDGQGSQPQHFGDGTRLSIL.

The J gene is TRBJ2-7, the V gene TRBV6-5; D is perhaps TRBD2 (5 bases). Germline CDR1 MNHEY, CDR2 SVGAGI. This CDR3 has 12 amino acids. V dropped 5 bases and J dropped 3 bases, with 8 bases sitting between them. CDR3 DNA sequence: TGTGCCAGCAGTCCGGGGATCTACGAGCAGTACTTC. It encodes CASSPGIYEQYF.

This chain joins TRBV25-1 and TRBJ1-1; D is possibly TRBD1 (6 bases). Germline-derived CDR1 and CDR2 are MGHDK and SYGVNS. V lost 5 bases to trimming and J lost 1 base, with 17 bases between them. This CDR3 has 16 amino acids. CDR3 DNA: TGTGCCAGCAGTAAATCGCGGGGGCTCGGGAACACTGAAGCTTTCTTT. As protein: CASSKSRGLGNTEAFF.

V usage is TRBV27 and J usage is TRBJ1-2; D is unclear. The germline CDR1 and CDR2 sequences are MNHEY and SMNVEV (reference sequence). This CDR3 comprises 15 residues. With 6 bases removed from V and 2 bases from J, the gap between germline ends came to 16 bases. CDR3: CASSPGGVPNYGYTF. CDR3 sequence (DNA): TGTGCCAGCAGCCCCGGCGGGGTTCCAAACTATGGCTACACCTTC.

V is TRBV28 and J is TRBJ2-4; D is possibly TRBD2 (6 bases). Trimming took off 6 bases at V and 2 bases at J, with 14 bases between the two ends. CDR1 and CDR2 (germline): MDHEN, SYDVKM. The CDR3 runs to 15 residues. CDR3 residues: CASRRDLMSKNIQYF. The DNA of the CDR3 is TGTGCCAGCAGGCGGGACCTTATGTCCAAAAACATTCAGTACTTC. Looking up the rest from reference TRBV28 and TRBJ2-4 gives the full variable domain: DVKVTQSSRYLVKRTGEKVFLECVQDMDHENMFWYRQDPGLGLRLIYFSYDVKMKEKGDIPEGYSVSREKKERFSLILESASTNQTSMYLCASRRDLMSKNIQYFGAGTRLSVL.

The chain recombines TRBV18 with TRBJ2-7, with 9 nucleotides matching TRBD1. The germline gives CDR1 KGHSH, CDR2 LQKENI. V trimming: 6 bases; J trimming: 6 bases; junction bases outside the gene matches: 15. This CDR3 spans 16 amino acids. Written as DNA, the CDR3 is TGTGCCAGCTCCCATACTACCGGGACAGGGCCGATCGAGCAGTACTTC. Protein sequence: CASSHTTGTGPIEQYF.

The chain couples TRBV4-2 to TRBJ1-1; D is unresolved. Trimming took 0 bases from V and 1 from J, leaving 12 bases between them. This CDR3 is built from 16 residues. Germline CDR1 and CDR2: LGHNA and YNFKEQ. This chain's CDR3 is CASSQEGGRRNTEAFF. Here the CDR3 DNA reads TGTGCCAGCAGCCAAGAGGGAGGGCGGAGGAACACTGAAGCTTTCTTT.

Comment on this clone: Mismatch with germline at one junction end may stem from a read error. The chain recombines TRBV2 with TRBJ1-2; D gene unclear. CDR3 size: 13 residues. Looked up from germline, CDR1 is SNHLY and CDR2 is FYNNEI. This CDR3 is CAGSAYTMNGYTF. DNA for the CDR3: TGTGCCGGCAGTGCCTATACTATGAACGGCTACACCTTC.

The V gene is TRBV11-1, the J gene TRBJ1-1, with 7 bases lining up with TRBD1. V dropped 5 bases and J dropped 11; count of bases not matched to a gene: 11. Looked up from germline, CDR1 is SGHAT and CDR2 is FQDESV (reference sequence). The CDR3 sequence is 13 residues long. Written as DNA, the CDR3 is TGTGCCAGCAGCCTACAGGGGTTGGTTAAGGCTTTCTTT. This codes for CASSLQGLVKAFF. The full variable domain, completed using reference TRBV11-1 and TRBJ1-1, is EAEVAQSPRYKITEKSQAVAFWCDPISGHATLYWYRQILGQGPELLVQFQDESVVDDSQLPKDRFSAERLKGVDSTLKIQPAELGDSAMYLCASSLQGLVKAFFGQGTRLTVV.